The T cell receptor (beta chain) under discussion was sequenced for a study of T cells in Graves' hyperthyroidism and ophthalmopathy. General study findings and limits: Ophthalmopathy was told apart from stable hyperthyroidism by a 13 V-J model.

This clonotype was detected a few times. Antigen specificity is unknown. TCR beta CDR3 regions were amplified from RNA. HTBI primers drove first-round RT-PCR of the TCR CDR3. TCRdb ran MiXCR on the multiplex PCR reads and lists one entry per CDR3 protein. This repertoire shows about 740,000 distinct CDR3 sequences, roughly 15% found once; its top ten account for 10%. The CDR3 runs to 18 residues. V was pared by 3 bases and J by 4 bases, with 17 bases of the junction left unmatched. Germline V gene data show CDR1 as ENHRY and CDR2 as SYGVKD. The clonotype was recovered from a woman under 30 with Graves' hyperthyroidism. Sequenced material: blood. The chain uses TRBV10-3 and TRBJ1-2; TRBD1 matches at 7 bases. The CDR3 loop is CAISDQTALDRASYGYTF. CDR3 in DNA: TGTGCCATCAGTGACCAAACCGCTTTAGACAGGGCCAGCTATGGCTACACCTTC.